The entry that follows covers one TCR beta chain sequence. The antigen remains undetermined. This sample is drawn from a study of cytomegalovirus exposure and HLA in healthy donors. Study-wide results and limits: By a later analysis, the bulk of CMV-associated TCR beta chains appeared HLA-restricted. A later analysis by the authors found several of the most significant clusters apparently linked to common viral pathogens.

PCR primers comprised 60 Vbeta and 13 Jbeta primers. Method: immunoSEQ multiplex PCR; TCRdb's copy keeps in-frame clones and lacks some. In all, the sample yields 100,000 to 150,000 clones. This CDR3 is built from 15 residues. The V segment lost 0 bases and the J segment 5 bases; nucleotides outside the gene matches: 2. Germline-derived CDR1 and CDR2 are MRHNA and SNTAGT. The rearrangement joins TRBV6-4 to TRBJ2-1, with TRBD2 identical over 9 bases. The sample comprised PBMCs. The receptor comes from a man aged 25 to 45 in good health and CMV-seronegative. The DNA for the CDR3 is TGTGCCAGCAGTGACTCTGCGGGAGGGCACAATGAGCAGTTCTTC. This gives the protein CASSDSAGGHNEQFF.